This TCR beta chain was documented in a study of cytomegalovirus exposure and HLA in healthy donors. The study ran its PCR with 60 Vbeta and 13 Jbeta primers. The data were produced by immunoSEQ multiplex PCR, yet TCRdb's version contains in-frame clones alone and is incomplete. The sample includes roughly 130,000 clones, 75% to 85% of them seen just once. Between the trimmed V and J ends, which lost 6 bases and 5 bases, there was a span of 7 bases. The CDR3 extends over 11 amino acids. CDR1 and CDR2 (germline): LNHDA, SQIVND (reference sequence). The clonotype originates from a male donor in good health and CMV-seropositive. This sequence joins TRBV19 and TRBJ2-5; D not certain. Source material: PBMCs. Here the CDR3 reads CASSQMETQYF. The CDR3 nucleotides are TGTGCCAGTAGCCAGATGGAGACCCAGTACTTC.